This T cell receptor (beta chain) stems from a study of T cells in Graves' hyperthyroidism and ophthalmopathy. Germline V lookup: CDR1 MNHNS, CDR2 SASEGT. The CDR3 spans 14 residues. V lost 9 bases and J lost 2, with 17 bases in between. Amplification of TCR beta CDR3 regions was performed using RNA transcripts as template. HTBI primers were employed in a first-round RT-PCR of the TCR CDR3. TCRdb redid the calling of the multiplex PCR reads with MiXCR, one entry per CDR3 protein. The table has about 420,000 distinct CDR3 sequences, roughly 13% seen once. The rearrangement joins TRBV6-1 to TRBJ2-7; D is perhaps TRBD2 (7 bases). The material sequenced was blood. This TCR was sampled from a woman aged 18 to 35 with Graves' hyperthyroidism. CDR3: CASLAGAGTYEQYF. CDR3 nucleotides: TGTGCCAGTCTCGCGGGGGCAGGGACCTACGAGCAGTACTTC.